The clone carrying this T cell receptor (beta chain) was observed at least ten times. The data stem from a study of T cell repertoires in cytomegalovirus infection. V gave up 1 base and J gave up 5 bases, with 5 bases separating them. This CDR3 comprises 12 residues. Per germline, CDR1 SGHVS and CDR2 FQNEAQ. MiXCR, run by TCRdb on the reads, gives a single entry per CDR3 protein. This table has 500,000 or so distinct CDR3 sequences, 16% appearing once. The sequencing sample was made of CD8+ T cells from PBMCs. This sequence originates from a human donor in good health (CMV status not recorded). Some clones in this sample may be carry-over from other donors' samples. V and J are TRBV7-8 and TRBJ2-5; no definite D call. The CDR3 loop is CASSLVSETQYF. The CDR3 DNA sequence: TGTGCCAGCAGCTTAGTTAGTGAGACCCAGTACTTC.